Presented here are 18 T cell receptor beta chains from one specimen sequenced in a study of tumor and adjacent non-tumor tissue in lung cancer. The template was RNA from unsorted bulk tissue. Three rounds of nested PCR, following a modified ARM-PCR protocol, produced the TCRbeta library. TCRdb re-derived calls from the multiplex PCR reads in MiXCR, one entry per CDR3 protein. The table lists under 150,000 distinct CDR3 sequences, approximately 66% of them singletons. Sequenced input: lung tumor tissue. These receptors originate from a man aged 55-75 years with small cell lung cancer.

This clonotype was detected ten times or more. The CDR3 bases are TGCAGTGCTAGAGATCGGCACACCGGGGAGCTGTTTTTT. It yields the protein CSARDRHTGELFF. V usage is TRBV20-1 and J usage is TRBJ2-2; unclear D gene. V lost 0 bases and J 3 bases, leaving 5 bases between the germline ends. Germline assignment: CDR1 DFQATT and CDR2 SNEGSKA (reference sequence). The CDR3 runs 13 residues.

About this clonotype itself: A much larger clone lies a single base off, so this may be a read error. The rearrangement links TRBV20-1 to TRBJ2-7; TRBD2 is a possible D gene (5 bases). This CDR3 contains 13 residues. The germline V gene has CDR1 DFQATT and CDR2 SNEGSKA (reference sequence). The CDR3 DNA sequence: TGCAGTACTAGAGGCCCATCGGACTACGAGCAGTACTTC. It translates to CSTRGPSDYEQYF.

On this clonotype: This may arise from a read error, as a much more abundant clone is one base away. As the CDR3 is not closed by the conserved phenylalanine or tryptophan, this likely results from a read error. The rearrangement links TRBV20-1 to TRBJ2-5; tentatively, D is TRBD2 (5 bases). Trimming pared 4 bases from V and 5 bases from J, leaving 17 bases between. Germline CDR1 is DFQATT and CDR2 is SNEGSKA (reference sequence). The CDR3 extends over 14 amino acids. DNA of the CDR3: TGCAGTGCTATCCGCGGGCGAGGGTATGAGACCCAGTACGTC. This translates into CSAIRGRGYETQYV.

This clonotype was counted only a few times. The chain recombines TRBV10-3 with TRBJ2-4, with a possible D match to TRBD1 (7 bases). CDR3 size: 16 residues. V lost 0 bases and J lost 6, with 15 bases in between. Per the germline V gene, CDR1 is ENHRY and CDR2 is SYGVKD. This CDR3 is CAISESAGGSINIQYF. As DNA, the CDR3 is TGTGCCATCAGTGAGTCCGCAGGGGGGAGTATAAACATTCAGTACTTC.

The rearrangement links TRBV20-1 to TRBJ2-1; D might be TRBD2 (7 bases). The CDR3 is 15 residues long. The V gene lost 7 bases and the J gene lost 6 bases, with 22 bases spanning the gap. Germline-derived CDR1 and CDR2 are DFQATT and SNEGSKA (reference sequence). The CDR3 region has the DNA TGCAGTGTTACACCACTAGCGAGGGGGGTCAATGAGCAGTTCTTC. Amino acid sequence: CSVTPLARGVNEQFF.

A note on this clonotype: One junction end does not reproduce the germline sequence, and a read error may be involved. V is TRBV20-1 and J is TRBJ2-3; TRBD2 matches at 9 bases. In germline, CDR1 is DFQATT, CDR2 SNEGSKA (reference sequence). The CDR3 consists of 18 residues. The DNA for the CDR3 is TGCAGTGCTAGATTAAGCGTCGATGGCGGGAGGGCCGGAGATATGCAGTATTTT. This sequence encodes CSARLSVDGGRAGDMQYF.

At least ten counts were recorded for this clonotype. The chain is built from TRBV4-2 and TRBJ2-1; 11 nucleotides agree with TRBD2. V lost 0 bases, J lost 7 bases, and 5 bases stayed unmatched. The CDR3 contains 16 residues. Germline V gene data show CDR1 as LGHNA and CDR2 as YNFKEQ. CDR3 residues: CASSQDRASGRNEQFF. DNA for the CDR3: TGTGCCAGCAGCCAAGATCGGGCTAGCGGGAGGAATGAGCAGTTCTTC.

For this clonotype: At one boundary the junction diverges from the germline segment, which might be a read error. The CDR3 here is CSVVLAPANTGKLFF. For the CDR3, the DNA is TGCAGCGTCGTACTAGCGCCAGCAAACACCGGGAAGCTGTTTTTT. This chain uses TRBV29-1 with TRBJ2-2; 7 bases are a match to TRBD2. CDR1 SQVTM and CDR2 ANQGSEA come from the germline V gene. CDR3 length equals 15 residues.

This clonotype was seen a handful of times. This chain connects TRBV6-5 to TRBJ1-1, with D maybe TRBD1 (6 bases). The CDR3 has 14 amino acids. Germline CDR1 MNHEY, CDR2 SVGAGI. Trimming removed 6 bases at V and 5 bases at J, with 16 bases between. In DNA form, the CDR3 reads TGTGCCAGCAGCTCAGGGGTCCCGAGGACTGAAGCTTTCTTT. Residues: CASSSGVPRTEAFF.

Of note for this clonotype: A junction boundary mismatches the germline segment, possibly from a read error. This rearrangement joins TRBV5-1 to TRBJ2-2, with D perhaps TRBD2 (6 bases). Germline CDR1 reads SGHRS; CDR2 reads YFSETQ. CDR3 length equals 16 residues. For the CDR3, the DNA is TGCGCCAGCAACTTGGTCGGGGGACTGGACACCGGGGAGCTGTTTTTT. It specifies CASNLVGGLDTGELFF.

This clonotype was counted ten times or more. The rearrangement joins TRBV12-3 or TRBV12-4 to TRBJ1-2; 9 nucleotides align to TRBD1. With 7 bases clipped from V and 11 bases from J, the junction kept 11 bases outside the gene matches. The CDR3 has 13 residues. The CDR3 nucleotides are TGTGCCAGCACCGTGGGACAGGGATTACGTTACACCTTC. Encoded protein: CASTVGQGLRYTF.

A word on this clonotype: The junction shows a germline mismatch at one end, possibly a read error. V usage is TRBV11-1 and J usage is TRBJ2-1, with D unresolved. The V gene's germline CDR1 is SGHAT and CDR2 FQDESV (reference sequence). This CDR3 spans 11 amino acids. This CDR3 is CVSSLDNEQFF. Written as DNA, the CDR3 is TGTGTCAGTAGCTTAGACAATGAGCAATTCTTC.

On this clonotype: The CDR3 does not close with the conserved phenylalanine or tryptophan, likely indicating a read error. This rearrangement joins TRBV11-2 to TRBJ2-3; D remains ambiguous. The length of the CDR3 is 11 residues. The V and J ends lost 5 bases and 5 bases respectively, with 5 bases between them. CDR1 SGHAT and CDR2 FQNNGV come from the germline V gene. In DNA form, the CDR3 reads TGTGCCAGCAGCAGGGAAGATACGCAGTATCTT. This gives the protein CASSREDTQYL.

This clonotype occurred once. The CDR3 ends on some other residue instead of the conserved phenylalanine or tryptophan, so this is likely a read error. The rearrangement joins TRBV20-1 to TRBJ2-1; D not certain. The V gene lost 3 bases and the J gene lost 9 bases, with 15 bases spanning the gap. CDR1 and CDR2 from the germline V gene are DFQATT and SNEGSKA (reference sequence). This CDR3 comprises 13 residues. The CDR3 is CSARDPKEIEQFL. The DNA for the CDR3 is TGCAGTGCTAGGGACCCTAAGGAGATTGAGCAGTTCCTC.

About this clonotype: With a much larger clone just one base away, this may be a read error. This rearrangement joins TRBV28 to TRBJ2-7; no clear D. The CDR3 extends over 13 amino acids. Germline assignment: CDR1 MDHEN and CDR2 SYDVKM. Trimming took off 3 bases at V and 1 base at J, with 7 bases between the two ends. CDR3 loop: CASSFHGSYEQYF. CDR3 nucleotides: TGTGCCAGCAGTTTTCACGGTTCCTACGAGCAGTACTTC.

Of note for this clonotype: One end of the junction does not line up with germline, which may come from a read error. J is TRBJ2-1 and V is TRBV6-1; D is undetermined. Per the germline V gene, CDR1 is MNHNS and CDR2 is SASEGT. The CDR3 is made up of 13 amino acids. This chain's CDR3 is CTSSEVSSNMRFF. The CDR3 coding sequence is TGTACCAGCAGTGAAGTGAGTTCTAATATGCGGTTCTTC.

Judged by abundance, this clonotype is medium-sized (0.01 to 0.1%). This rearrangement joins TRBV6-5 to TRBJ2-2; no definite D call. Trimming pared 2 bases from V and 7 bases from J, leaving 14 bases between. The germline CDR1 and CDR2 sequences are MNHEY and SVGAGI. The CDR3 is 15 residues long. The CDR3 DNA reads as TGTGCCAGCAGTTACGAGCCCAGGTCGGGCGGGGAGCTGTTTTTT. The encoded protein is CASSYEPRSGGELFF.

Comments on this clonotype: Since a much larger clone is just one base distant, this may be a read error. This chain joins TRBV11-2 and TRBJ2-6, with D perhaps given as TRBD1 or TRBD2 (7 bases each). CDR1 and CDR2 (germline): SGHAT, FQNNGV. The CDR3 has 19 amino acids. The CDR3 nucleotides read TGTCCCAGCAGCCCCCAGGGGGGGTTCCTCAACTCTGGGGCCAACGTCCTGACTTTC. This translates into CPSSPQGGFLNSGANVLTF.